This is a list of T cell receptor beta chains from one sample in a study of CD8 T cells in Susac syndrome. TCRdb called the immunoSEQ multiplex PCR reads again in MiXCR, with one record for every CDR3 protein. The sample includes some 190,000 distinct CDR3 sequences, approximately 95% seen only once; the top ten take 0.1%. Sequenced input: CD4+ T cells from PBMCs. These receptors were collected from a human donor in good health. CDR3s include the opening cysteine and the closing phenylalanine or tryptophan. The D gene is left open where the match is weak. The size of a clone is reported for some rows only, either as once, few or many, or as a class for expanded clones.

j_gene,d_gene,v_gene,abundance,CDR3aa,CDR3nt
TRBJ1-2,TRBD1,TRBV5-1,-,CASDSGTGGNYGYTF,TGCGCCAGCGATTCCGGGACAGGGGGGAACTATGGCTACACCTTC
TRBJ2-3,-,TRBV3-1,-,CASSQGSSRFTDTQYF,TGTGCCAGCAGCCAAGGGAGCTCCCGTTTCACAGATACGCAGTATTTT
TRBJ1-6,-,TRBV7-3,-,CASSLSAYNSPLHF,TGTGCCAGCAGCTTAAGTGCGTATAATTCACCCCTCCACTTT
TRBJ1-2,-,TRBV7-6,-,CASSLLGRGYTF,TGTGCCAGCAGCTTATTGGGACGGGGCTACACCTTC
TRBJ2-5,TRBD2,TRBV5-4,-,CASSPHQLAKVETQYF,TGTGCCAGCAGCCCTCACCAACTAGCGAAGGTGGAGACCCAGTACTTC
TRBJ1-6,-,TRBV3-1,-,CASSPWTSEPLHF,TGTGCCAGCAGCCCTTGGACATCGGAGCCCCTCCACTTT
TRBJ2-2,-,TRBV3-1,-,CASSRQLYQGELFF,TGTGCCAGCAGCCGACAGCTGTACCAGGGGGAGCTGTTTTTT
TRBJ2-5,TRBD1,TRBV29-1,-,CSVNQGEETQYF,TGCAGCGTGAACCAGGGGGAAGAGACCCAGTACTTC
TRBJ1-1,TRBD1,TRBV15,-,CATSYYLDRAAFF,TGTGCCACCAGCTATTACCTGGACAGGGCCGCTTTCTTT
TRBJ2-7,-,TRBV20-1,-,CSAHTLYEQYF,TGCAGTGCGCACACCCTCTACGAGCAGTACTTC
TRBJ2-2,-,TRBV6-5,-,CASSYSSVGAVNTGELFF,TGTGCCAGCAGTTACTCATCTGTGGGGGCCGTTAACACCGGGGAGCTGTTTTTT
TRBJ2-1,-,TRBV15,-,CATSGDLGAGNEQFF,TGTGCCACCAGCGGAGATCTGGGGGCGGGAAATGAGCAGTTCTTC
TRBJ2-2,-,TRBV5-1,-,CASSLDGVYGELFF,TGCGCCAGCAGCTTGGACGGGGTCTACGGGGAGCTGTTTTTT
TRBJ1-3,TRBD1,TRBV5-1,-,CASSLAGGGGNTIYF,TGCGCCAGCAGCTTGGCAGGGGGAGGTGGAAACACCATATATTTT
TRBJ2-7,TRBD1,TRBV4-1,-,CASSRLGQAYEQYF,TGCGCCAGCAGCCGCCTGGGACAGGCCTACGAGCAGTACTTC
TRBJ2-1,-,TRBV10-3,-,CAIAGVGNEQFF,TGTGCCATCGCCGGCGTTGGGAATGAGCAGTTCTTC
TRBJ2-1,-,TRBV7-9,-,CASSQSYNEQFF,TGTGCCAGCAGCCAATCCTACAATGAGCAGTTCTTC
TRBJ2-2,-,TRBV27,-,CASSPRRAGELFF,-
TRBJ1-1,-,TRBV12-3/TRBV12-4,once,CASILEIRNTEAFF,TGTGCCAGCATCCTAGAGATCAGAAACACTGAAGCTTTCTTT
TRBJ1-1,TRBD1,TRBV7-2,-,CASSPKGTGIGAFF,TGTGCCAGCAGCCCGAAAGGGACAGGGATAGGTGCTTTCTTT
TRBJ2-1,-,TRBV14,-,CASSPRGRGYNEQFF,TGTGCCAGCAGCCCCCGGGGACGGGGGTACAATGAGCAGTTCTTC